The 2 T cell receptor beta chains reported below all come from one sample, sequenced in a study of a mutant IDH1 vaccine in newly diagnosed glioma. Time point specified: week 11, during vaccination. Doses of 300 ug of mutant IDH1 20-mer peptide were given with topical imiquimod. These receptors are not linked to any known antigen. The method was immunoSEQ multiplex PCR; TCRdb's version includes in-frame clones alone and lacks a portion of them. The data contain some 23,000 clones, approximately 80% of them singletons. This specimen was PBMCs, taken from a glioma patient whose treatment included an IDH1 peptide vaccine. These receptors were collected from a woman aged 18-35 years with glioma.

This clone was counted only a few times. J is TRBJ2-7 and V is TRBV5-6, with a possible D match to TRBD1 (5 bases). The germline gives CDR1 SGHDT, CDR2 YYEEEE. The CDR3 has 14 residues. V was trimmed by 0 bases and J by 0 bases, leaving 7 bases between them. For the CDR3, the DNA is TGTGCCAGCAGCTTGGGACAGAGCTCCTACGAGCAGTACTTC. Protein: CASSLGQSSYEQYF.

The V call is TRBV6-5, the J call TRBJ1-2; 7 bases fit TRBD1. The CDR3 is 14 residues long. Germline trimming cut 6 bases from V and 8 bases from J; bases unmatched to any gene: 12. Germline CDR1 is MNHEY and CDR2 is SVGAGI. The CDR3 DNA is TGTGCCAGCAGCCCCGGGACAGTTGAAGTGGGCTACACCTTC. This translates into CASSPGTVEVGYTF.